A selection of T cell receptor beta chains follows, all from one sample in a study of identical twins. Via MiXCR, TCRdb re-called the 5' RACE reads, giving one row per CDR3 protein. The data hold hundreds of thousands of distinct CDR3 sequences, with about 20% observed a single time. These same data were also listed under a study on T cells expressing NK-cell markers.

Sequencing was carried out using PBMCs. The receptors stem from a woman aged 18 to 35 in good health. The CDR3 runs from the conserved cysteine through the conserved F or W. The D gene is left open where the match is weak. The size of a clone is reported for some rows only, either as once, few or many, or as a class for expanded clones.

D	V	J	size	DNA	CDR3
.	TRBV7-2	TRBJ2-2	.	TGTGCCAGCAGAGACCGACAAGGGACCGGGGAGCTGTTTTTT	CASRDRQGTGELFF
.	TRBV15	TRBJ2-7	.	TGTGCCACCAGCATACAGGTGAACTCCTACGAGCAGTACTTC	CATSIQVNSYEQYF
.	TRBV20-1	TRBJ2-2	few	TGCAGTGCGGATCGGGACTCCGGGGGGCCCGGGGAGCTGTTTTTT	CSADRDSGGPGELFF
.	TRBV12-3/TRBV12-4	TRBJ2-7	few	TGTGCCAGCAGTTTGGGCAGGGCCTTCTCCTACGAGCAGTACTTC	CASSLGRAFSYEQYF
.	TRBV4-3	TRBJ2-2	few	TGCGCCAGCAGCCAAGATACAGGGCGGGTCGGGGAGCTGTTTTTT	CASSQDTGRVGELFF
TRBD1	TRBV20-1	TRBJ2-1	.	TGCAGTCCGGGACAGGGGAACAATGAGCAGTTCTTC	CSPGQGNNEQFF
.	TRBV15	TRBJ2-3	few	TGTGCCACCAGCAGAGATAGGCGGAAAGGCACAGATACGCAGTATTTT	CATSRDRRKGTDTQYF
.	TRBV12-3/TRBV12-4	TRBJ2-2	few	TGTGCCAGCAGTTTTCAGCTTGCGCCTGCCGGGGAGCTGTTTTTT	CASSFQLAPAGELFF
.	TRBV29-1	TRBJ2-2	.	TGCAGCGTTGGTTCCGGGTACACCGGGGAGCTGTTTTTT	CSVGSGYTGELFF
TRBD2	TRBV4-3	TRBJ2-7	.	TGCGCCAGCAGCCAAGATTTCCTAGCGGGCTCCTACGAGCAGTACTTC	CASSQDFLAGSYEQYF
TRBD2	TRBV10-3	TRBJ2-1	.	TGTGCCACCAAGACTAGCGGAGCCCTATTGGTCGATGAGCAGTTCTTC	CATKTSGALLVDEQFF
.	TRBV5-1	TRBJ2-2	few	TGCGCCAGCAGCATCGGACACACGAACACCGGGGAGCTGTTTTTT	CASSIGHTNTGELFF
.	TRBV10-2	TRBJ1-5	.	TGCGCCAGCAGGGACAGAGCCCATCAGCCCCAGCATTTT	CASRDRAHQPQHF
.	TRBV12-3/TRBV12-4	TRBJ2-7	few	TGTGCCAGCAGTTTGCAGGTTGGGTACGAGCAGTACTTC	CASSLQVGYEQYF
TRBD1	TRBV20-1	TRBJ1-4	few	TGCAGTTATACAGGGGAGGGTAATGAAAAACTGTTTTTT	CSYTGEGNEKLFF
TRBD1	TRBV6-1	TRBJ1-5	.	TGTGCCAGCAGTGGGGGACAGGAGTATCAGCCCCAGCATTTT	CASSGGQEYQPQHF
.	TRBV12-3/TRBV12-4	TRBJ2-1	few	TGTGCCAGCAGTTCGAGGAGGGAGGACCCCTACAATGAGCAGTTCTTC	CASSSRREDPYNEQFF
.	TRBV18	TRBJ1-1	few	TGTGCCAGCTCACCTTCGATATTTACTGAAGCTTTCTTT	CASSPSIFTEAFF
.	TRBV20-1	TRBJ2-7	few	TGCAGTGCTAGAGATTCTCAGAGGGGGGCTGACTACGAGCAGTACTTC	CSARDSQRGADYEQYF
TRBD2	TRBV4-2	TRBJ2-3	.	TGTGCCAGCAGCCAAGCGGGACTAGCGGGAGGGCCCGATACGCAGTATTTT	CASSQAGLAGGPDTQYF
TRBD1	TRBV7-9	TRBJ2-1	.	TGTGCCAGCACCCCTCCCGGGACAGGGGGGATCAATGAGCAGTTCTTC	CASTPPGTGGINEQFF
.	TRBV29-1	TRBJ1-1	.	TGCAGCGTTGAAAGGACGAACACTGAAGCTTTCTTT	CSVERTNTEAFF
.	TRBV7-3	TRBJ2-3	few	TGTGCCAGCAGCACCGGTGCGGGACCCCCTGCGCAGTATTTT	CASSTGAGPPAQYF
TRBD2	TRBV20-1	TRBJ2-3	.	TGCAGTGCCGGGGGTAGCGGGAGGGATACGCAGTATTTT	CSAGGSGRDTQYF
TRBD2	TRBV4-3	TRBJ2-1	few	TGCGCCAGCAGCCAGTTCACCGGACTAGCGGAGTACAATGAGCAGTTCTTC	CASSQFTGLAEYNEQFF
.	TRBV7-9	TRBJ2-5	.	TGTGCCAGCAGCTTAGAAGCCGTGACCCAGTACTTC	CASSLEAVTQYF
.	TRBV5-1	TRBJ2-1	many	TGCGCCAGCAGGAAGGGGGGGCAAGCCTACAATGAACAGTTCTTC	CASRKGGQAYNEQFF
TRBD2	TRBV5-4	TRBJ2-5	.	TGTGCCAGCAGACTAGCGGGAGGGCGAAAGACCCAGTACTTC	CASRLAGGRKTQYF
.	TRBV20-1	TRBJ1-1	.	TGCAGTGCTTGGACAGTGGAAGCTTTCTTT	CSAWTVEAFF
TRBD2	TRBV12-3/TRBV12-4	TRBJ2-3	.	TGTGCCAGCAGACAGCGAACTAGCGGGGGGGCCGGAGATACGCAGTATTTT	CASRQRTSGGAGDTQYF
.	TRBV4-3	TRBJ2-3	.	TGCGCCAGCAGCCAAGACAAGGTCCACACAGATACGCAGTATTTT	CASSQDKVHTDTQYF
.	TRBV7-8	TRBJ2-1	.	TGTGCCAGCAGCTTAGCTGGCCACCGCTCCTACAATGAGCAGTTCTTC	CASSLAGHRSYNEQFF